One T cell receptor (beta chain) is described in this entry. Its antigen has not been determined. No base quality values were provided; no much bigger clone lies one nucleotide off. This sample stems from a study of cytotoxic CD8 clonotypes in ibrutinib-treated CLL (dated by TCRdb to about 2021). At the level of the whole study: The cohort had 11 relapsed/refractory and approximately 15 treatment-naive patients; approximately 17 were IGHV unmutated. Responses were partial in some 24 patients and complete in 2; after median about 68 months follow-up, some 15 stayed in remission and 12 progressed. Response samples were obtained after a median of 12 months of treatment, with a range of about 6 to 36 months. An average of roughly 270,000 productive templates and 94,082 productive rearrangements was obtained per sample. Of the approximately 90 people in the trial, around 25 had longitudinal samples available. Cryopreserved peripheral blood mononuclear cells were collected at three points: before therapy, at response, and at either sustained remission or disease progression. Patients were still on ibrutinib when every remission and progressive disease sample was collected. The investigation overall reported the following: Public clonotypes were rare and either shrank or stayed stable during treatment, and the rise in clonality at ibrutinib response reflected expansion of private clonotypes. At ibrutinib response clonality went up, during sustained remission it held steady, and at progression it dropped back toward baseline. Sampling times were not matched between patients in sustained remission and patients whose disease was progressing, and lymph node repertoires were not examined. Baseline clonality was found to be higher than that of age-matched healthy donors and was strongly correlated with circulating CD8+ T-cell counts.

V and J lose 2 bases and 2 bases, and a span of 10 bases separates them. CDR3 length: 15 amino acids, cysteine to phenylalanine. The sequence is cut down to CDR3 DNA, 45 bases in frame from base 1. As encoded in the germline V gene, CDR1 is MDHEN while CDR2 is SYDVKM. A MiSeq instrument was used for deep resolution sequencing, which targeted depths ranging from 1 in 1 million up to 1 in 200,000 T cells, with coverage averaging 10x for each clonotype. TCR beta libraries were generated with the immunoSEQ hsTCRB Kit. The original methods were these. ImmunoSEQ Data Assistant and ImmunoSEQ Analyzer were used for data analysis, and V, D and J genes were assigned according to IMGT definitions. Clonality, which ranges from 0 to 1, was calculated by subtracting the normalized Shannon entropy of productive rearrangement frequencies from one. Public clonotype analysis was restricted to overrepresented clonotypes comprising at least 0.05% of each patient's repertoire. Roughly 13 age-matched healthy donor repertoires from immuneACCESS served as clonality controls. TCRdb provides this immuneACCESS table in a form limited to in-frame rearrangements. Some clones are lacking; in checked studies, under half of them reflect an unresolved V gene, and why the rest are absent is not known. The V and J calls and clone size come from that table; D and trimming were worked out from the DNA. The sample has 200,000 to 250,000 clones on record, 70% of them singletons. The biggest ten clones account for about 6.4% of the sample.

Taken with the paper, the label for time point translates to: about twelve months on ibrutinib. Roughly 2 micrograms of genomic DNA were extracted from cryopreserved PBMCs for TCR beta library preparation. Longitudinal blood samples from CLL patients receiving ibrutinib monotherapy were subjected to high-throughput TCR beta sequencing. The patients took part in an open-label, single-center phase 2 trial of ibrutinib monotherapy. The chain uses TRBV28 and TRBJ1-3; D gene: possibly TRBD1, on 5 matching bases. The receptor was derived from a human donor with chronic lymphocytic leukemia. Sample: PBMCs, taken after 12 months of ibrutinib treatment. The DNA sequence is TGTGCCAGCAGTTTAGATCCGGGGCCTGGAAACACCATATATTTT. The encoded protein is CASSLDPGPGNTIYF.